Listed here are 30 T cell receptor beta chains from one sample, sequenced in a study of breast tumors, draining lymph nodes, adjacent tissues. In TCRdb, the multiplex PCR reads were re-called with MiXCR into one record per CDR3 protein. The sample holds some 14,000 distinct CDR3 sequences, 55% to 65% seen once. The sample comprised tumor-adjacent breast tissue. These receptors were collected from a female donor with breast cancer. Some clones in this sample may be carry-over from other donors' samples.

This clonotype was counted only a few times. The genes are TRBV19 and TRBJ2-7; a possible D gene is TRBD2 (5 bases). The germline V and J ends were trimmed by 1 base and 6 bases, with 7 bases remaining between them. The CDR3 sequence is 12 residues long. CDR1 LNHDA and CDR2 SQIVND come from the germline V gene (reference sequence). The CDR3 DNA reads TGTGCCAGTAGTATAGGGACTGGCGAGCAGTACTTC. This codes for CASSIGTGEQYF.

The rearrangement links TRBV5-8 to TRBJ2-7; TRBD2 is a possible D gene (5 bases). Trimming took 0 bases from V and 5 from J, leaving 15 bases between them. CDR1 is SGHTS and CDR2 is YDEGEE in the germline V gene. The CDR3 is 15 amino acids. CDR3 coding DNA: TGTGCCAGCAGCTTGGAGGGAGCCTTGGCCCACGAGCAGTACTTC. Protein: CASSLEGALAHEQYF.

This clonotype appeared many times. This rearrangement joins TRBV20-1 to TRBJ1-4, with D possibly matching TRBD1 (6 bases). This CDR3 spans 17 amino acids. Deletions cut 1 base from V and 7 bases from J, with 22 bases between. The germline V gene has CDR1 DFQATT and CDR2 SNEGSKA (reference sequence). The CDR3 spells CSARGQEVDTMGEKLFF. DNA of the CDR3: TGCAGTGCTAGAGGACAGGAAGTGGACACTATGGGTGAAAAACTGTTTTTT.

This clonotype showed up many times. J is TRBJ2-5 and V is TRBV11-2; 11 bases map to TRBD2. This CDR3 region has 16 residues. J gave up 4 bases and V 5 bases, and 9 bases lay outside the gene matches. Germline V gene sequence: CDR1 SGHAT, CDR2 FQNNGV. The chain's CDR3 is CASSPPTSGIRETQYF. The CDR3 nucleotides read TGTGCCAGCAGCCCACCGACTAGCGGGATACGAGAGACCCAGTACTTC.

This clonotype was recorded many times. The CDR3 spells CASSLKGRPATSGYGYTF. DNA for the CDR3: TGTGCCAGCAGTCTAAAGGGACGCCCAGCGACATCGGGGTATGGCTACACCTTC. The chain couples TRBV12-3 or TRBV12-4 to TRBJ1-2; the D gene is possibly TRBD1 (5 bases). The CDR3 totals 18 residues. Trimming cost V 5 bases and J 5 bases, with 27 bases left between them.

This chain links TRBV20-1 with TRBJ2-1; unclear D gene. The V end lost 3 bases, the J end lost 10 bases, and 19 bases lay between the germline ends. CDR3 size: 14 residues. Germline assignment: CDR1 DFQATT and CDR2 SNEGSKA (reference sequence). The CDR3 region is CSARPAQALREQFF. The CDR3 DNA is TGCAGTGCTAGGCCGGCCCAGGCCCTTCGGGAGCAGTTCTTC.

This clonotype was detected only once. The V call is TRBV7-8, the J call TRBJ2-7; tentatively, D is TRBD2 (6 bases). There are 13 residues in the CDR3. From germline, CDR1 is SGHVS and CDR2 FQNEAQ. Trimming pared 1 base from V and 9 bases from J, leaving 13 bases between. CDR3 nucleotide sequence: TGTGCCAGCAGCTTAGGTGGCGGGGAGAGGCAGTACTTC. It yields the protein CASSLGGGERQYF.

CDR3 in amino acids: CSAPSLAGGPSEQFF. The CDR3 DNA is TGCAGTGCTCCCTCACTAGCGGGAGGGCCAAGTGAGCAGTTCTTC. The chain is built from TRBV20-1 and TRBJ2-1; 13 bases are a match to TRBD2. Germline trimming cut 5 bases from V and 9 bases from J; bases unmatched to any gene: 10. The CDR3 loop spans 15 amino acids. Germline CDR1 DFQATT, CDR2 SNEGSKA (reference sequence).

The genes are TRBV19 and TRBJ2-2; D is possibly TRBD1 (7 bases). The germline V gene encodes CDR1 LNHDA and CDR2 SQIVND (reference sequence). Between the trimmed V and J ends, which lost 9 bases and 0 bases, there was a span of 17 bases. CDR3 length: 16 amino acids. The CDR3 coding sequence is TGTGCCAGCCGGAGGGACAGATCAACGAACACCGGGGAGCTGTTTTTT. Amino acid sequence: CASRRDRSTNTGELFF.

V is TRBV2 and J is TRBJ1-5; 7 bases map to TRBD1. The trim removed 1 base at V and 9 bases at J, leaving 9 bases unmatched. This CDR3 contains 15 residues. CDR1 and CDR2 (germline): SNHLY, FYNNEI. Here the CDR3 DNA reads TGTGCCAGCAGTGAAGGGACAGGTCTGAGGGGGCCCCAGCATTTT. It encodes CASSEGTGLRGPQHF.

The chain is built from TRBV15 and TRBJ2-1; no definite D call. V was trimmed by 0 bases and J by 7 bases, leaving 10 bases between them. The CDR3 has 14 residues. The germline V gene has CDR1 LNHNV and CDR2 YYDKDF (reference sequence). This CDR3 is CATSRDLRSNEQFF. CDR3 nucleotide sequence: TGTGCCACCAGCAGAGATCTCAGGTCAAATGAGCAGTTCTTC. The full variable domain, rest sourced from reference TRBV15 and TRBJ2-1, is DAMVIQNPRYQVTQFGKPVTLSCSQTLNHNVMYWYQQKSSQAPKLLFHYYDKDFNNEADTPDNFQSRRPNTSFCFLDIRSPGLGDTAMYLCATSRDLRSNEQFFGPGTRLTVL.

This clonotype came up once. The J gene is TRBJ1-4, the V gene TRBV29-1, with D uncertain. Germline-derived CDR1 and CDR2 are SQVTM and ANQGSEA. This CDR3 comprises 15 residues. V lost 1 base, J lost 6 bases, and 15 bases lay in between. This chain's CDR3 is CSVEGGMDGDEKLFF. The CDR3, as DNA: TGCAGCGTTGAAGGAGGAATGGACGGGGATGAAAAACTGTTTTTT.

This chain's CDR3 is CASSLDGSRGEQFF. The CDR3 coding sequence is TGTGCCAGCAGCTTAGATGGCTCGAGGGGTGAGCAGTTCTTC. The chain couples TRBV7-2 to TRBJ2-1; D tentatively reads TRBD1 or TRBD2 (5 bases each). Deletions cut 1 base from V and 9 bases from J, with 13 bases between. The germline V gene encodes CDR1 SGHTA and CDR2 FQGNSA. The CDR3 loop spans 14 amino acids.

The CDR3 reads CASSGGYTGELFF. The CDR3 DNA reads as TGTGCCAGCAGTGGCGGGTACACCGGGGAGCTGTTTTTT. The V and J genes are TRBV25-1 and TRBJ2-2, with a weak D call TRBD2 (5 bases). Germline V CDR1 and CDR2: MGHDK, SYGVNS. The CDR3 covers 13 residues. Trimming stripped 4 bases from V and 3 bases from J, with 6 bases between.

Many counts were recorded for this clonotype. This may be a read error, as it is one base from a much larger clone. J is TRBJ2-2 and V is TRBV6-2 or TRBV6-3; no clear D gene. The germline V and J ends were trimmed by 6 bases and 0 bases, with 5 bases remaining between them. Germline V gives CDR1 MNHEY, CDR2 SVGEGT. CDR3 length: 13 amino acids. CDR3 loop: CASRPANTGELFF. For the CDR3, the DNA is TGTGCCAGCAGACCAGCGAACACCGGGGAGCTGTTTTTT.

This clonotype was found many times. V usage is TRBV19 and J usage is TRBJ1-5; perhaps TRBD1 as D (5 bases). Germline V gene sequence: CDR1 LNHDA, CDR2 SQIVND (reference sequence). The CDR3 totals 15 residues. Trimming took 6 bases from V and 0 from J, leaving 12 bases between them. CDR3 residues: CASSLGGFSNQPQHF. The CDR3 bases are TGTGCCAGTAGCCTCGGGGGGTTTAGCAATCAGCCCCAGCATTTT.

The chain links TRBV5-1 to TRBJ1-4, with 11 positions matching TRBD1. V shed 0 bases and J 6 bases; nucleotides not matched to a gene: 4. The length of the CDR3 is 16 residues. CDR1 and CDR2 (germline): SGHRS, YFSETQ. CDR3 coding DNA: TGCGCCAGCAGCTTGGTCGGGACAGGGGGTGATGAAAAACTGTTTTTT. Residues: CASSLVGTGGDEKLFF.

The rearrangement joins TRBV10-3 to TRBJ2-3; D uncertain. The CDR3 is 14 amino acids. Germline assignment: CDR1 ENHRY and CDR2 SYGVKD. Trimming removed 4 bases from V and 2 bases from J, with 10 bases in between. CDR3 loop: CAISGAGYTDTQYF. CDR3 DNA sequence: TGTGCCATCAGTGGGGCAGGTTACACAGATACGCAGTATTTT.

In DNA, the CDR3 is TGTGCCAGCCAGGCGGAGGGGACCTTGGCCCACGAGCAGTACTTC. Amino acids: CASQAEGTLAHEQYF. The gene calls are TRBV14 and TRBJ2-7; D possibly corresponds to TRBD2 (6 bases). Per germline, CDR1 SGHDN and CDR2 FVKESK. The CDR3 totals 15 residues. V was trimmed by 8 bases and J by 5 bases, leaving 22 bases between them.

The J gene is TRBJ1-2, the V gene TRBV15; D may be TRBD1 (6 bases). V lost 3 bases and J lost 6, with 14 bases in between. The length of the CDR3 is 14 residues. Per the germline V gene, CDR1 is LNHNV and CDR2 is YYDKDF (reference sequence). The CDR3 loop reads CATSSMTGSNGYTF. The DNA for the CDR3 is TGTGCCACCAGCAGTATGACAGGCTCTAATGGCTACACCTTC.

This clonotype was recorded many times. The rearrangement joins TRBV4-1 to TRBJ2-3; 7 nucleotides agree with TRBD1. The CDR3 runs 18 residues. From germline, CDR1 is MGHRA and CDR2 YSYEKL. The J segment lost 3 bases and the V segment lost 4 bases, leaving 16 bases of the junction unmatched. CDR3 sequence (DNA): TGCGCCAGCAGCCTTAAGACAGGGTCGGGATGGGGGACAGATACGCAGTATTTT. It encodes CASSLKTGSGWGTDTQYF.

In this sample, this clonotype turned up a few times. V gene TRBV9 combines with J gene TRBJ1-3, with D hard to call. There are 15 residues in the CDR3. The V and J ends lost 4 bases and 3 bases respectively, with 14 bases between them. Germline V gene data show CDR1 as SGDLS and CDR2 as YYNGEE. CDR3 bases: TGTGCCAGCAGCCCGAACTTGGGTCGTGGAAACACCATATATTTT. Its protein is CASSPNLGRGNTIYF.

This clonotype was recorded at least ten times. The chain recombines TRBV6-2 or TRBV6-3 with TRBJ2-1; 9 nucleotides match TRBD2. In germline, CDR1 is MNHEY, CDR2 SVGEGT. This CDR3 is built from 16 residues. Trimming cost V 6 bases and J 5 bases; bases outside gene matches: 11. This CDR3 is CASSYRLAEGDNEQFF. The CDR3 DNA follows: TGTGCCAGCAGCTACCGACTAGCGGAAGGGGACAATGAGCAGTTCTTC.

This chain connects TRBV11-3 to TRBJ2-7, with D perhaps TRBD1 (5 bases). CDR1 and CDR2 from the germline V gene are SGHNT and YENEEA. Trimming took off 6 bases at V and 0 bases at J, with 15 bases between the two ends. The CDR3 totals 15 residues. The CDR3 sequence is CASSADSLFSYEQYF. The CDR3 coding sequence is TGTGCCAGCAGTGCCGACAGTCTATTCTCCTACGAGCAGTACTTC.

This clonotype has ten or more counts. This could be a read error, since a much larger clone is one nucleotide away. This chain links TRBV9 with TRBJ1-2; 8 bases agree with TRBD1. The CDR3 length is 18 residues. J gave up 4 bases and V 4 bases, and 18 bases lay outside the gene matches. The germline gives CDR1 SGDLS, CDR2 YYNGEE. CDR3 sequence: CASSWGLQQGGNTYGYTF. The CDR3, as DNA: TGTGCCAGCAGCTGGGGTTTACAACAGGGGGGTAATACCTATGGCTACACCTTC.

The genes are TRBV20-1 and TRBJ1-2; no firm D call. Germline loops: CDR1 DFQATT, CDR2 SNEGSKA (reference sequence). Trimming removed 1 base from V and 6 bases from J, with 12 bases in between. The CDR3 covers 13 residues. The CDR3 region is CSARAPFVDGYTF. The CDR3 region has the DNA TGCAGTGCTAGAGCGCCGTTTGTAGATGGCTACACCTTC.

The chain links TRBV10-3 to TRBJ2-1; TRBD1 matches at 7 bases. The CDR3 extends over 14 amino acids. V dropped 2 bases and J dropped 4; count of bases not matched to a gene: 2. The germline V gene has CDR1 ENHRY and CDR2 SYGVKD. CDR3 region: CAISEGQDYNEQFF. CDR3 bases: TGTGCCATCAGTGAGGGACAGGATTACAATGAGCAGTTCTTC.

The chain combines TRBV24-1 with TRBJ2-1; no definite D call. V lost 4 bases and J 6 bases, leaving 6 bases between the germline ends. The CDR3 consists of 12 residues. Germline values: CDR1 KGHDR, CDR2 SFDVKD. This CDR3 reads CATSEFTNEQFF. CDR3 sequence (DNA): TGTGCCACCAGTGAATTTACCAATGAGCAGTTCTTC.

A remark on this clonotype: At one of its ends the junction is not consistent with the germline gene, which may arise from a read error. The chain couples TRBV4-3 to TRBJ2-7; possible D gene TRBD1, 5 bases. Germline CDR1 is LGHNA and CDR2 is YSLEER. The CDR3 sequence is 13 residues long. CDR3 nucleotide sequence: TGCGCCAGCAACCAAGGGGCTTCCTACGAGCAGTACTTC. It yields the protein CASNQGASYEQYF.

This chain's CDR3 is CASSWDYNSPLHF. The CDR3 coding sequence is TGTGCCAGCAGTTGGGATTATAATTCACCCCTCCACTTT. The chain links TRBV6-2 or TRBV6-3 to TRBJ1-6; no clear D. The germline V and J ends were trimmed by 4 bases and 4 bases, with 5 bases remaining between them. The CDR3 runs to 13 residues. CDR1 and CDR2 from the germline V gene are MNHEY and SVGEGT.